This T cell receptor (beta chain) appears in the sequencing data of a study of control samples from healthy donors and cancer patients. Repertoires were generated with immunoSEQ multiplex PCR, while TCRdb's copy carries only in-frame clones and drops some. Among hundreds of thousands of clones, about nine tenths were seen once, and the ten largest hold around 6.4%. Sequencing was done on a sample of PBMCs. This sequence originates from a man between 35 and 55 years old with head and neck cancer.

CDR3 amino acids: CASSSGTEATNEKLFF. DNA for the CDR3: TGTGCCAGCAGCTCCGGGACAGAAGCAACTAATGAAAAACTGTTTTTT. J is TRBJ1-4 and V is TRBV13; TRBD1 agrees at 7 bases. After removal of 4 bases from V and 0 bases from J, the junction contained 5 bases not matched to a gene. Germline CDR1 is PRHDT and CDR2 is FYEKMQ (reference sequence). There are 16 residues in the CDR3.